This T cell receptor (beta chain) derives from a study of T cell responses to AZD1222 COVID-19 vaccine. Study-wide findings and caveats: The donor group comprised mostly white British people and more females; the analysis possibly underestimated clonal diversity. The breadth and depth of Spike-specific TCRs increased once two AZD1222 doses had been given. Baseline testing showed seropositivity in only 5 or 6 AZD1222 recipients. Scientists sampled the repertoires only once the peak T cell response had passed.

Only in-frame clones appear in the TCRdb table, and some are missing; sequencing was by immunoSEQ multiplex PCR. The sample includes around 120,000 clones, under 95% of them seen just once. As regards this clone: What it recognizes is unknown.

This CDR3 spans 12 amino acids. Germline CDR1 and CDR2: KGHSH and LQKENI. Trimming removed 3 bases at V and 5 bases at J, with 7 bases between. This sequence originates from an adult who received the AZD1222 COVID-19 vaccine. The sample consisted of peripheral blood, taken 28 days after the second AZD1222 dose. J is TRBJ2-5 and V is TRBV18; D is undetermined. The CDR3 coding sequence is TGTGCCAGCTCACCTTATGGGGAGACCCAGTACTTC. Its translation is CASSPYGETQYF.